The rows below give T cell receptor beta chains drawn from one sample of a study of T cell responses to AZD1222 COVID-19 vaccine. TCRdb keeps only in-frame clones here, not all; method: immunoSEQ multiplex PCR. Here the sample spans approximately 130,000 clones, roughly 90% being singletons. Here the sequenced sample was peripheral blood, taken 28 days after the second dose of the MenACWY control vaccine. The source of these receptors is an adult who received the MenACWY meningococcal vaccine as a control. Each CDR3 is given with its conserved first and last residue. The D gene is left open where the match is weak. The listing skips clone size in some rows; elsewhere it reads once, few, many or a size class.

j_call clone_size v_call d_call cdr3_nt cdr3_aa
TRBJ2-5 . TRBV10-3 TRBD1 TGTGCCATCGGACAGGGGGCCCAAGAGACCCAGTACTTC CAIGQGAQETQYF
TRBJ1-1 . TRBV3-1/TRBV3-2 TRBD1 TGTGCCAGCAGCCAAGTGGGACAGGGTGCTGAAGCTTTCTTT CASSQVGQGAEAFF
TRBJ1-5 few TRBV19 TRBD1 TGTGCCAGTACCTCAGGACAGGGGGTGGTCAATCAGCCCCAGCATTTT CASTSGQGVVNQPQHF
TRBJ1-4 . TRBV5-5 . TGTGCCAGCAGCTTGGGGGGAATGTCAACTAATGAAAAACTGTTTTTT CASSLGGMSTNEKLFF
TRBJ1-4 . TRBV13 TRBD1 TGTGCCAGCAGCTTGAGGGACCACAGGGGAACAACTAATGAAAAACTGTTTTTT CASSLRDHRGTTNEKLFF
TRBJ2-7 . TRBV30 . TGTGCCTGGAGCCGGCAGGGGAATGCCTACGAGCAGTACTTC CAWSRQGNAYEQYF
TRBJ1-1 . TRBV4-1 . TGCGCCAGCAGTCGTGGAGAACAGGGCGCTGAAGCTTTCTTT CASSRGEQGAEAFF
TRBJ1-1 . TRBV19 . TGTGCCAGTAAGGCTCAGGGCTGGGACACTGAAGCTTTCTTT CASKAQGWDTEAFF
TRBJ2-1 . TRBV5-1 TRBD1 TGCGCCAGCAGCTTGGGGGACAGGTCCTACAATGAGCAGTTCTTC CASSLGDRSYNEQFF
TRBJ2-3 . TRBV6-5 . TGTGCCAGCAGTCCCTCTCCCTCTAGCACAGATACGCAGTATTTT CASSPSPSSTDTQYF
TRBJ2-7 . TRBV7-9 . TGTGCCAGCAGCTTAGGGGCCCCCTTTGAGCAGTACTTC CASSLGAPFEQYF
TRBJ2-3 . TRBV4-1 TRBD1 TGCGCCAGCAGCCAGCCCCGGGACAGGGGGACAGATACGCAGTATTTT CASSQPRDRGTDTQYF
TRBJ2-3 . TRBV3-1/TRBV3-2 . TGTGCCAGCAGCCAGTTAGGGGACACAGATACGCAGTATTTT CASSQLGDTDTQYF
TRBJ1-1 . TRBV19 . TGTGCCAGTAGTAGGGACTCTTACATGAACACTGAAGCTTTCTTT CASSRDSYMNTEAFF
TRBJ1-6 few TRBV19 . TGTGCCAGTAAATACCAACAGGGCGAGGATAATTCACCCCTCCACTTT CASKYQQGEDNSPLHF
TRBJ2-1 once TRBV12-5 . TGTGCTAGTGGTTTGGACCCGGGACTGGGTTTATTCTTC CASGLDPGLGLFF
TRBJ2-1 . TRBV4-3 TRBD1 TGCGCCAGCAGCCAAGGAACAGGGGGCGCGTACAATGAGCAGTTCTTC CASSQGTGGAYNEQFF
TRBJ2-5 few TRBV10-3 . TGTGCCATCAGTGAGTCGGGGGGCGGGGAGACCCAGTACTTC CAISESGGGETQYF
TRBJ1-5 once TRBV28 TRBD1 TGTGCCAGCAGTGCCACAGGGGACAGCAATCAGCCCCAGCATTTT CASSATGDSNQPQHF
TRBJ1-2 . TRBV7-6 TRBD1 TGTGCCAGCCGATCAGGGGGCGAAAACGACTATGGCTACACCTTC CASRSGGENDYGYTF
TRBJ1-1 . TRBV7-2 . TGTGCCAGCAGCTTAGACAGGGCCACTGAAGCTTTCTTT CASSLDRATEAFF
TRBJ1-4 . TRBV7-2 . TGTGCCAGCAGCCCAGGACAAGCAACTAATGAAAAACTGTTTTTT CASSPGQATNEKLFF
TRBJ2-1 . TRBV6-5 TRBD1 TGTGCCAGCAGCATTTCGGGACAGGGGGCAGATGAGCAGTTCTTC CASSISGQGADEQFF
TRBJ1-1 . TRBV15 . TGTGCCACCAGCATCCGGGGGGCCAACACTGAAGCTTTCTTT CATSIRGANTEAFF
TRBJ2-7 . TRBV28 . TGTGCCAGCAGTTCCCGACAGGCTATTATATACGAGCAGTACTTC CASSSRQAIIYEQYF
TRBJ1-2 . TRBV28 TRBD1 TGTGCCAGCAGTAGGCCACCGGGACAGGGCTTCACCAACTATGGCTACACCTTC CASSRPPGQGFTNYGYTF
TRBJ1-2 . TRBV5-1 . TGCGCCAGCAGCCCGGCGATCCCGGGGGGCTACACCTTC CASSPAIPGGYTF
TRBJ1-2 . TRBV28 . TGTGCCAGCAGTTCCGGGACGGGCTACTATAGCTACACCTTC CASSSGTGYYSYTF
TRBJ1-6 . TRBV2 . TGTGCCACCCAACCGACAGTAGCCTATAATTCACCCCTCCACTTT CATQPTVAYNSPLHF
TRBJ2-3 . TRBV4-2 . TGTGCCAGCAGAGGGGTGCGGCGGGATGGGGGCACAGATACGCAGTATTTT CASRGVRRDGGTDTQYF
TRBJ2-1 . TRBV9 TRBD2 TGTGCCAGCAGCGTAGAGGGACTAGCGGGAGGCTCCTACAATGAGCAGTTCTTC CASSVEGLAGGSYNEQFF
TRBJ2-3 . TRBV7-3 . TGTGCCAGCAGCTGGGGGACTGGCCGAGATACGCAGTATTTT CASSWGTGRDTQYF
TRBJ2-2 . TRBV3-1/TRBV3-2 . TGTGCCAGCAGCCAAGATTATGCAGGGGGGTACACCGGGGAGCTGTTTTTT CASSQDYAGGYTGELFF
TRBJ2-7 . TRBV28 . TGTGCCAGCAGTTCGCCCCCCTATGTGCAGTACTTC CASSSPPYVQYF
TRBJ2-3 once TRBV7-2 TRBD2 TGTGCCAGCAGCCCGTCGACTAGCGGGGGGATCACAGATACGCAGTATTTT CASSPSTSGGITDTQYF
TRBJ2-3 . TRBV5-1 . TGCGCCAGCAGCTTGGTGATCACAGATACGCAGTATTTT CASSLVITDTQYF
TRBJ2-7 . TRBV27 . TGTGCCAGCAGTTTAATGGCAGGGCCATCCTACGAGCAGTACTTC CASSLMAGPSYEQYF
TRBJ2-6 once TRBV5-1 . TGCGCCAGCAGCGCGGGGGACAGTACCCTCTCTGGGGCCAACGTCCTGACTTTC CASSAGDSTLSGANVLTF
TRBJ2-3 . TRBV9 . TGTGCCAGCAGCGTAGGGGGGCGGGTTAGCACAGATACGCAGTATTTT CASSVGGRVSTDTQYF
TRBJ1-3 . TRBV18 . TGTGCCAGCTCACAAGGACCGAGCTCTGGAAACACCATATATTTT CASSQGPSSGNTIYF
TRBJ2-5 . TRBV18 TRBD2 TGTGCCAGCTCACCTTTAAGCGGGAGGGCCGAAGAGACCCAGTACTTC CASSPLSGRAEETQYF
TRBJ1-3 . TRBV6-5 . TGTGCCAGCAGTTACAATCGGGGAGGGGAAAACACCATATATTTT CASSYNRGGENTIYF
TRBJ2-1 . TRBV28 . TGTGCCAGCAGTTACCCCGGGGCCTACAATGAGCAGTTCTTC CASSYPGAYNEQFF
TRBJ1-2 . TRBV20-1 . TGCAGTGCTTCAGACAACTATGGCTACACCTTC CSASDNYGYTF
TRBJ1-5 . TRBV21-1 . TGTGCCAGCAGCAAAGCGCTTTCGCGAGGGTTTGGACAGCCCCAGCATTTT CASSKALSRGFGQPQHF
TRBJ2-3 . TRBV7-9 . TGTGCCAGCAGCTTAGGTAGGCTACACACAGATACGCAGTATTTT CASSLGRLHTDTQYF
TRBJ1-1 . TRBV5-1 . TGCGCCAGCAGCTTGGGACGTGGGGCTGCGGGCACTGAAGCTTTCTTT CASSLGRGAAGTEAFF
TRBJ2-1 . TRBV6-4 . TGTGCCAGCAGTGTAAACAATGAGCAGTTCTTC CASSVNNEQFF
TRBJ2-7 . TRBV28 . TGTGCCAGCAGTTTGTTGGGAGTGGTGAGCTACGAGCAGTACTTC CASSLLGVVSYEQYF
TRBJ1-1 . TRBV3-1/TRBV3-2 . TGTGCCAGCAGCCTCATCATGGGCACTGAAGCTTTCTTT CASSLIMGTEAFF
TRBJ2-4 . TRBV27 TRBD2 TGTGCCAGCAAGGCTAGCGGGAGGGGCCTAGACAAAAACATTCAGTACTTC CASKASGRGLDKNIQYF
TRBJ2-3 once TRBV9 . TGTGCCAGCAGCGTAGAGGGGGGCAACACAGATACGCAGTATTTT CASSVEGGNTDTQYF
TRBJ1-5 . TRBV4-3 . TGCGCCAGCAGCCAAGATTGGGCGATGAGCAATCAGCCCCAGCATTTT CASSQDWAMSNQPQHF
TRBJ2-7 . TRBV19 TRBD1 TGTGCCAGTAGTATACTGGGGACAGGGGGTTTGGAGCAGTACTTC CASSILGTGGLEQYF
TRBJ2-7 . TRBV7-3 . TGTGCCAGCAGCAAATTATCTCCTCGGGTGGAGCAGTACTTC CASSKLSPRVEQYF
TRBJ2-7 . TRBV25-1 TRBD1 TGTGCCAGCAGGGGGACAGACTCCTACGAGCAGTACTTC CASRGTDSYEQYF
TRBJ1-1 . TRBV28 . TGTGCCAGCAGTTTGATAGGGCGATTGAACACTGAAGCTTTCTTT CASSLIGRLNTEAFF
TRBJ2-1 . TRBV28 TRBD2 TGTGCCAGCACAAGGACTAGTCCCAATGAGCAGTTCTTC CASTRTSPNEQFF
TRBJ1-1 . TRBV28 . TGTGCCAGCAGTGCATCGACCACAGGTGGTACTGAAGCTTTCTTT CASSASTTGGTEAFF